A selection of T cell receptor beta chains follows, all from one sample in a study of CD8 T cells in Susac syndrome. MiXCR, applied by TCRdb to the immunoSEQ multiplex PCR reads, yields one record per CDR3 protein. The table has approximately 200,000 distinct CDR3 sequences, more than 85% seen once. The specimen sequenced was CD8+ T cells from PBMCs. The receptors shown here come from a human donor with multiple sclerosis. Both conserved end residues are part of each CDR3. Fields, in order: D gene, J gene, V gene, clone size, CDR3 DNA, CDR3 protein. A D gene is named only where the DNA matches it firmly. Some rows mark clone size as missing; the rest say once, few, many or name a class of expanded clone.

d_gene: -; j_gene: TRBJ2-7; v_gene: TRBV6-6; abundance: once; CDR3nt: TGTGCCAGCTCTAACCTTGGGACTCTCTCCTACGAGCAGTACTTC; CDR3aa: CASSNLGTLSYEQYF
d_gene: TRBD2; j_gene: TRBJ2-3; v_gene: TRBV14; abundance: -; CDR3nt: TGTGCCAGCAGCCCGTTGACTAGCGGGCGCACAGATACGCAGTATTTT; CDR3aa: CASSPLTSGRTDTQYF
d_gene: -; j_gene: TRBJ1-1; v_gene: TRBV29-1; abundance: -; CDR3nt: TGCAGCGCCCTACCCTGGGACGGAGCTTTCTTT; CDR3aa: CSALPWDGAFF
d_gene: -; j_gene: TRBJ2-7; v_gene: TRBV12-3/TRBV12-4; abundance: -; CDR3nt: TGTGCCAGCAGTTTTTCAGCCCCCTACGAGCAGTACTTC; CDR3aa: CASSFSAPYEQYF
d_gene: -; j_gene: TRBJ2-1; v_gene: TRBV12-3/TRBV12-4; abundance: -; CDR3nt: TGTGCCAGCAGTTTAGAAGTGTCTAGCAGTGATTGGAATGAGCAGTTCTTC; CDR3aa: CASSLEVSSSDWNEQFF
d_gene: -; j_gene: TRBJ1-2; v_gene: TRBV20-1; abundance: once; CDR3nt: TGCAGTGCTAGAGATCTCCAGACTTTGGACTTTGGCTACACCTTC; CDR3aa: CSARDLQTLDFGYTF
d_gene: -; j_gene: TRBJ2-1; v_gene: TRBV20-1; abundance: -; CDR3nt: TGCAGTGCTACCGGGGGTGGTGAGCAGTTCTTC; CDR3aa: CSATGGGEQFF
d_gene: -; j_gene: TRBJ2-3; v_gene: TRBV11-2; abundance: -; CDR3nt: TGTGCCAGCAGCCAGACTACAGGATGGGGCACAGATACGCAGTATTTT; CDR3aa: CASSQTTGWGTDTQYF
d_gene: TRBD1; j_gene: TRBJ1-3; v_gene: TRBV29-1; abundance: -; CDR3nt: TGCAGCGTTGAAGTCGGGACAGGGATCGCTGGAAACACCATATATTTT; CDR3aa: CSVEVGTGIAGNTIYF
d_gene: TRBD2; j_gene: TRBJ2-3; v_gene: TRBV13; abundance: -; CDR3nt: TGTGCCAGCAGCCCCCAGCGGGAGATGACAGATACGCAGTATTTT; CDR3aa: CASSPQREMTDTQYF
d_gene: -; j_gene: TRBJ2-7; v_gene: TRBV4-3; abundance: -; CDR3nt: TGCGCCAGCAGCCAAGCCCCGCAGGGAGGCTACGAGCAGTACTTC; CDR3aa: CASSQAPQGGYEQYF
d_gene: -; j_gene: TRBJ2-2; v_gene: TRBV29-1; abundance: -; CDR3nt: TGCAGCGTTCTTGCTGGAGGGGACACCGGGGAGCTGTTTTTT; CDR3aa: CSVLAGGDTGELFF
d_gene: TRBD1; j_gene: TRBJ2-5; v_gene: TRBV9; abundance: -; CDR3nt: TGTGCCAGCAGCGTAGAGGGGACAGGGGGAACTGAGACCCAGTACTTC; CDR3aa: CASSVEGTGGTETQYF
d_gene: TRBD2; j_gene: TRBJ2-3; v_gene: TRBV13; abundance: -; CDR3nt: TGTGCCAGCAGCTTAGGCGAAGGCGGGAGTGGGGCAGATACGCAGTATTTT; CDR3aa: CASSLGEGGSGADTQYF
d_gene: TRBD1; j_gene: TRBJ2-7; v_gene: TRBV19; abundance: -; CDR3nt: TGTGCCAGTAGTATAGGAACAGGGGGCTCCTACGAGCAGTACTTC; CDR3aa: CASSIGTGGSYEQYF